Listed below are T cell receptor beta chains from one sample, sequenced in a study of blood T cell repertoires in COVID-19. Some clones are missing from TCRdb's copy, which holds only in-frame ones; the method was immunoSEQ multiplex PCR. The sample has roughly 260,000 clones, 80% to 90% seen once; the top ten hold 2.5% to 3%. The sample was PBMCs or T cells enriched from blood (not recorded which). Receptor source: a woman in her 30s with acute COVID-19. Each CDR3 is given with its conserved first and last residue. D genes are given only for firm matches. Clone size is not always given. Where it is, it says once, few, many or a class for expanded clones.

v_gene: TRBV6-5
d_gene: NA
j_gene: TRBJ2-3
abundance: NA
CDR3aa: CASSSLDTQYF
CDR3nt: TGTGCCAGCAGTTCCTTAGATACGCAGTATTTT

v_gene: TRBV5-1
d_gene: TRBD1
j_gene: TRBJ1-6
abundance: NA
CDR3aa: CASSPAGGLDSPLHF
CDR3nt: TGCGCCAGCAGCCCCGCAGGGGGCTTGGATTCACCCCTCCACTTT

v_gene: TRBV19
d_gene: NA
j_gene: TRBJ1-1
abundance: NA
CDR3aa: CASSFRGTEAFF
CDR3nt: TGTGCCAGTAGTTTCAGGGGTACTGAAGCTTTCTTT

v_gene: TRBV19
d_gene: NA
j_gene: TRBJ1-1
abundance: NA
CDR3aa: CASSPRGSTEAFF
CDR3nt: TGTGCCAGTAGTCCTCGCGGGAGCACTGAAGCTTTCTTT

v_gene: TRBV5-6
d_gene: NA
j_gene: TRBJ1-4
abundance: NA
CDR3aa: CASREGVDEKLFF
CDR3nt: TGTGCCAGCAGAGAGGGTGTCGATGAAAAACTGTTTTTT

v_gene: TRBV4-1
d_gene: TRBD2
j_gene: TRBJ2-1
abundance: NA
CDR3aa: CASSHHRDYDNEQFF
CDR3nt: TGCGCCAGCAGCCACCACCGGGACTATGACAATGAGCAGTTCTTC

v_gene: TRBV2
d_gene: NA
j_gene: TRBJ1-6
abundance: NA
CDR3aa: CASEDVSYNSPLHF
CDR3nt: TGTGCCAGTGAGGATGTCTCCTATAATTCACCCCTCCACTTT

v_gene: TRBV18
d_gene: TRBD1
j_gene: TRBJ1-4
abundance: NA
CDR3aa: CASSPGTGREKLFF
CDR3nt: TGTGCCAGCTCACCAGGGACAGGAAGAGAAAAACTGTTTTTT

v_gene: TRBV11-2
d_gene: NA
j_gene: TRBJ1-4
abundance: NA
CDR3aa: CASSNNEKLFF
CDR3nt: TGTGCCAGCAGTAATAATGAAAAACTGTTTTTT

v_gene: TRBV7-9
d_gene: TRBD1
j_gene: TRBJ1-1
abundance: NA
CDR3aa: CASSRTGQKVDTEAFF
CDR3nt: TGTGCCAGCAGCCGGACAGGTCAGAAGGTGGACACTGAAGCTTTCTTT

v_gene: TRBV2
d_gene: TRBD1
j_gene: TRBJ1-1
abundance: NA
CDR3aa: CASRIQGVTIMNTEAFF
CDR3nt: TGTGCCAGCAGGATACAGGGGGTAACTATCATGAACACTGAAGCTTTCTTT

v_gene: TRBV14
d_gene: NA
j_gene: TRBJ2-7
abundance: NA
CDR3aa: CASSREAGVYYEQYF
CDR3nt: TGTGCCAGCAGTCGGGAGGCAGGGGTATACTACGAGCAGTACTTC

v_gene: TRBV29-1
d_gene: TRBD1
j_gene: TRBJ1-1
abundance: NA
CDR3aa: CSVEAADRETGTEAFF
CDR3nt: TGCAGCGTTGAAGCCGCGGACAGGGAAACGGGGACTGAAGCTTTCTTT

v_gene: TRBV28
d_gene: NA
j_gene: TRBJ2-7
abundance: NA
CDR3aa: CASSSIDRLYSYEQYF
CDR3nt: TGTGCCAGCAGTTCGATAGACAGACTTTACTCCTACGAGCAGTACTTC

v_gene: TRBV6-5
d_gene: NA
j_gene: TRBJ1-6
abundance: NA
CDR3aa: CASSYSPTGRSPLHF
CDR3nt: TGTGCCAGCAGTTACTCCCCTACAGGTCGGTCACCCCTCCACTTT

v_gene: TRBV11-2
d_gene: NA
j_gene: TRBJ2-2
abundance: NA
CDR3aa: CASGQIPNTGELFF
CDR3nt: TGTGCCAGTGGACAGATCCCCAACACCGGGGAGCTGTTTTTT

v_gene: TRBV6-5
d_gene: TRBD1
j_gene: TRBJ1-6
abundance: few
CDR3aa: CASSSDRVNSPLHF
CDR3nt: TGTGCCAGCAGCTCCGACAGGGTGAATTCACCCCTCCACTTT

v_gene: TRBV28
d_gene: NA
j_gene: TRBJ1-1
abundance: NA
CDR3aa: CASSLSRGNTEAFF
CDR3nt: TGTGCCAGCAGTTTAAGCAGGGGGAACACTGAAGCTTTCTTT

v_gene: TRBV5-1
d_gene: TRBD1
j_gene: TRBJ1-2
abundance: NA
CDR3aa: CASSLEFGQGSSGYTF
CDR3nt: TGCGCCAGCAGCTTGGAATTTGGACAGGGGTCTTCTGGCTACACCTTC

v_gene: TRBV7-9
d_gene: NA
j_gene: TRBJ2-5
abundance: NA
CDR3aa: CASSFLQDQETQYF
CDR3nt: TGTGCCAGCAGCTTCCTCCAGGACCAAGAGACCCAGTACTTC

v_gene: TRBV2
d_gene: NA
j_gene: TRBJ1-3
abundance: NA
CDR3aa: CASRAQGFSGNTIYF
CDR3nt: TGTGCCAGCAGAGCACAGGGTTTCTCTGGAAACACCATATATTTT

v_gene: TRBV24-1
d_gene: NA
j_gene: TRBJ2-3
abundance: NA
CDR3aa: CATSESITDTQYF
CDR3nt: TGTGCCACCAGTGAAAGCATCACAGATACGCAGTATTTT

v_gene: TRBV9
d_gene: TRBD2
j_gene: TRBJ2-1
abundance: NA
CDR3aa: CASSPASGGEPNNEQFF
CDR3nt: TGTGCCAGCAGCCCGGCTAGCGGGGGGGAACCAAACAATGAGCAGTTCTTC

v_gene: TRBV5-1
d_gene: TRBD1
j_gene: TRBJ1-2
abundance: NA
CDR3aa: CASSALQGSGYGYTF
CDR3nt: TGCGCCAGCAGCGCTTTACAGGGGAGCGGGTATGGCTACACCTTC

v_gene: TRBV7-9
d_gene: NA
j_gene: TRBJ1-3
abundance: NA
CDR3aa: CASSLSSAGNTIYF
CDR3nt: TGTGCCAGCAGCTTATCATCGGCTGGAAACACCATATATTTT

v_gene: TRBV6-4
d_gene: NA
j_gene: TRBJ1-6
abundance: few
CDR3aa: CASSDGGGDNSPLHF
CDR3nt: TGTGCCAGCAGTGACGGGGGGGGCGACAATTCACCCCTCCACTTT

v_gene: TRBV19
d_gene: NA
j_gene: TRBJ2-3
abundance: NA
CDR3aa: CASSWTDSSTDTQYF
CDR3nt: TGTGCCAGTAGTTGGACAGACTCTAGCACAGATACGCAGTATTTT

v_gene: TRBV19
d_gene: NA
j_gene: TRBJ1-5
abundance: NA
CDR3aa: CASSTLSNQPQHF
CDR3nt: TGTGCCAGTAGTACCCTGAGCAATCAGCCCCAGCATTTT

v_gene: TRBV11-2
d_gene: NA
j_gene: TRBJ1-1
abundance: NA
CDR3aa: CASSQTGTEAFF
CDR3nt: TGTGCCAGCAGCCAAACGGGGACTGAAGCTTTCTTT

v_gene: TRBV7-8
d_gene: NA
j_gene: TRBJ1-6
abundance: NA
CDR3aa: CASSLARQGNSPLHF
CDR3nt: TGTGCCAGCAGCTTAGCAAGGCAGGGCAATTCACCCCTCCACTTT

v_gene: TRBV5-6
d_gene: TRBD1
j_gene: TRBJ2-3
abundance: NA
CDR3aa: CASSQRDRGRTDTQYF
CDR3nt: TGTGCCAGCAGCCAAAGGGACAGGGGAAGGACAGATACGCAGTATTTT

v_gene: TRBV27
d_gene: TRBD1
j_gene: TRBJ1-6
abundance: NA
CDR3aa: CASTKGTGGTYNSPLHF
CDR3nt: TGTGCCAGCACCAAAGGGACAGGGGGCACCTATAATTCACCCCTCCACTTT

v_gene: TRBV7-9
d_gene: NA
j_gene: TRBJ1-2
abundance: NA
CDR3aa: CASSSGSAAGYTF
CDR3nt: TGTGCCAGCAGCTCGGGATCGGCGGCGGGCTACACCTTC

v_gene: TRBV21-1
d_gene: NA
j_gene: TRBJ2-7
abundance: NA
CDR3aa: CASSKRRDSWRDEQYF
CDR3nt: TGTGCCAGCAGCAAACGAAGGGACAGTTGGAGGGACGAGCAGTACTTC

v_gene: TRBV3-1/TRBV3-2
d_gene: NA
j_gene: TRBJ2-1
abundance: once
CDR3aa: CASSPDTYNEQFF
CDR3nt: TGTGCCAGCAGCCCTGACACCTACAATGAGCAGTTCTTC

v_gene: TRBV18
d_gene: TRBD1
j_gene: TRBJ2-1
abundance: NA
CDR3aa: CASSQTGDRGINEQFF
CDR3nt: TGTGCCAGCTCACAAACGGGGGACAGGGGGATCAATGAGCAGTTCTTC

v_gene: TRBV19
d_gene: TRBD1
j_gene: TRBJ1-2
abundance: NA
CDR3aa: CASSIDRGSYGYTF
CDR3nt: TGTGCCAGTAGTATTGACAGGGGTTCCTATGGCTACACCTTC

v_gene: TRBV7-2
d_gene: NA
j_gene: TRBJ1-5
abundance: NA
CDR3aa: CASSSLWGGGNQPQHF
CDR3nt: TGTGCCAGCAGCTCCCTCTGGGGGGGAGGCAATCAGCCCCAGCATTTT

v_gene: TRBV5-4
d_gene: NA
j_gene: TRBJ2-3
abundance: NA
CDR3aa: CATGRGSTDTQYF
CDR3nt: TGTGCCACGGGCCGGGGGAGCACAGATACGCAGTATTTT

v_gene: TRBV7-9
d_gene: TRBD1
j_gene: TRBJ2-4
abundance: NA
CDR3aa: CASSPGTGLGQNIQYF
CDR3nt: TGTGCCAGCAGCCCGGGGACAGGGCTTGGCCAAAACATTCAGTACTTC

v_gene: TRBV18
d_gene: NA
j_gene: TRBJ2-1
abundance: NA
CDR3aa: CASSPPLQGNEQFF
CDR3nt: TGTGCCAGCTCACCACCCTTACAGGGCAATGAGCAGTTCTTC

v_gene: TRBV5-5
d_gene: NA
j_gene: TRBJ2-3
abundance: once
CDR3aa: CASSLSTSPTTDTQYF
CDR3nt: TGTGCCAGCAGCTTGTCTACTAGCCCCACCACAGATACGCAGTATTTT

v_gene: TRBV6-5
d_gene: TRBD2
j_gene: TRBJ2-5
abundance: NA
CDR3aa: CASSYRAGGLGETQYF
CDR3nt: TGTGCCAGCAGTTACCGAGCGGGGGGGCTTGGGGAGACCCAGTACTTC

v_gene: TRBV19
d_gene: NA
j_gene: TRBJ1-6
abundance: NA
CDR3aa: CASTGRGGNNSPLHF
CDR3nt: TGTGCCAGTACTGGACGCGGGGGGAACAATTCACCCCTCCACTTT

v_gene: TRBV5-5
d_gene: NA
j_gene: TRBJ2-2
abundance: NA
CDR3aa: CASSSGDGTGELFF
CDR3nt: TGTGCCAGCAGCTCCGGGGATGGCACCGGGGAGCTGTTTTTT

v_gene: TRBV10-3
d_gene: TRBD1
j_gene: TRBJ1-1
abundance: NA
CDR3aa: CAITGTGKSTEAFF
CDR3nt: TGTGCCATCACTGGGACAGGGAAGAGCACTGAAGCTTTCTTT

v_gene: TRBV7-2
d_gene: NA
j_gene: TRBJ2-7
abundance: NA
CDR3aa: CASSLALSAYEQYF
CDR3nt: TGTGCCAGCAGCTTAGCGCTTTCAGCCTACGAGCAGTACTTC

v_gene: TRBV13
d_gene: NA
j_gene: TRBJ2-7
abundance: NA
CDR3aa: CASSLGDRSYEQYF
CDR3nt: TGTGCCAGCAGCTTAGGGGACAGAAGCTACGAGCAGTACTTC

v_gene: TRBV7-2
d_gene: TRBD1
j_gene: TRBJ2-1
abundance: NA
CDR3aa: CASSYTPGQDYNEQFF
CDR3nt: TGTGCCAGCAGTTACACACCGGGACAGGATTACAATGAGCAGTTCTTC

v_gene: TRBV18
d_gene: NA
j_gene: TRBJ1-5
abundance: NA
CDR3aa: CASSPARAPTGNQPQHF
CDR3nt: TGTGCCAGCTCACCTGCTAGAGCCCCTACGGGCAATCAGCCCCAGCATTTT

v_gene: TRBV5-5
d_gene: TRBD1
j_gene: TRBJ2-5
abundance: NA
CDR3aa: CASSPPGTGYQTQYF
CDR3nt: TGTGCCAGCAGCCCGCCCGGGACAGGGTACCAGACCCAGTACTTC

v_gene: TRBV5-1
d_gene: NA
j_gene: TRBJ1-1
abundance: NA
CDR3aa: CASSYSRVTEAFF
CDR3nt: TGCGCCAGCAGCTACAGCCGAGTTACTGAAGCTTTCTTT